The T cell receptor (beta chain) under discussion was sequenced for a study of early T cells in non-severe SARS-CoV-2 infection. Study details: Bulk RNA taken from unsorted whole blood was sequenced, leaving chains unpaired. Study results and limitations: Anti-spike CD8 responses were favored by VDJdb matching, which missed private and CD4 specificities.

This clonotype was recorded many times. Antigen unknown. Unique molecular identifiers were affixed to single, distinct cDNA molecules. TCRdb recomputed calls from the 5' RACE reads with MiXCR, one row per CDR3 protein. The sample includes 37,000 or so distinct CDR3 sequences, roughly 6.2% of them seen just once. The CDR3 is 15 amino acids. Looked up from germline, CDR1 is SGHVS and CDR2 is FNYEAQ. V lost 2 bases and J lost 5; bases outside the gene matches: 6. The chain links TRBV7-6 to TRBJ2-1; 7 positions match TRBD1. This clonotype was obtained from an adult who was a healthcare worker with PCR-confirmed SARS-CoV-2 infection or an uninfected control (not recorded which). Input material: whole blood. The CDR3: CASSLIGGFNNEQFF. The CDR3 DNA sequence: TGTGCCAGCAGCTTAATAGGGGGCTTCAACAATGAGCAGTTCTTC.